The TCR beta chain under discussion was sequenced for a study of post-analysis software for immune sequencing data. Study details: The disease courses spanned relapsing-remitting, secondary progressive and progressive-relapsing forms of multiple sclerosis. General study points: Patients had higher frequencies than controls of roughly five TRBV segments, including TRBV5-6, TRBV5-1 and TRBV20-1.

A remark on this clonotype: Antigen specificity is unknown.

There are 15 residues in the CDR3. V trimming: 3 bases; J trimming: 5 bases; junction bases outside the gene matches: 7. The germline V gene encodes CDR1 SEHNR and CDR2 FQNEAQ (reference sequence). Unique-molecular-identifier-tagged TCR beta cDNA libraries were used. TCRdb re-derived calls from the PCR reads in MiXCR, one entry per CDR3 protein. The sample includes hundreds of thousands of distinct CDR3 sequences, roughly 29% seen only once; the top ten take roughly 0.54%. The chain joins TRBV7-9 to TRBJ1-1, with 9 bases that match TRBD1. The sample taken for sequencing was blood. The source of this sequence is a girl aged 5 to 17 with multiple sclerosis. Written as DNA, the CDR3 is TGTGCCAGCAGCTTCTACAGGGGGCTTCTTACTGAAGCTTTCTTT. Its translation is CASSFYRGLLTEAFF.